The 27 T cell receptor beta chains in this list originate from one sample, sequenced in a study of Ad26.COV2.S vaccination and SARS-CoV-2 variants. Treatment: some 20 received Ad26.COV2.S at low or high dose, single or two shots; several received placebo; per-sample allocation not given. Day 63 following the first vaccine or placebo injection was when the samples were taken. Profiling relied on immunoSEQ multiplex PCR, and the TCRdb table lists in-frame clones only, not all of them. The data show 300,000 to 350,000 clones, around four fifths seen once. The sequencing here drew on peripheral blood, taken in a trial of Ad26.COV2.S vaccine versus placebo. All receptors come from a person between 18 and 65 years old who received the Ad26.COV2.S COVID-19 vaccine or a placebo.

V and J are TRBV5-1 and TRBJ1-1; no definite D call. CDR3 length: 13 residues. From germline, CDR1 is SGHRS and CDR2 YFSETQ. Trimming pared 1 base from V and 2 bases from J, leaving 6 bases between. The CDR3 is CASSLYFNTEAFF. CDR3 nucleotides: TGCGCCAGCAGCTTGTATTTCAACACTGAAGCTTTCTTT.

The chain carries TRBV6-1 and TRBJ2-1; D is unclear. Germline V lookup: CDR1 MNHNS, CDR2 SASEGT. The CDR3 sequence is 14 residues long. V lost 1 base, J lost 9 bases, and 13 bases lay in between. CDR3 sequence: CASSEGTDRSEQFF. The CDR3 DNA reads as TGTGCCAGCAGTGAAGGAACGGATCGCAGTGAGCAGTTCTTC.

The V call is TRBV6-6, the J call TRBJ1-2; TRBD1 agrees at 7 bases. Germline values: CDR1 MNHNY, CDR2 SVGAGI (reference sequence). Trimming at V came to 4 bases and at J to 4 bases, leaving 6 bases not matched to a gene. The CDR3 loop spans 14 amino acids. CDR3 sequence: CASSFGQAVYGYTF. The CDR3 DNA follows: TGTGCCAGCAGTTTCGGACAGGCCGTCTATGGCTACACCTTC.

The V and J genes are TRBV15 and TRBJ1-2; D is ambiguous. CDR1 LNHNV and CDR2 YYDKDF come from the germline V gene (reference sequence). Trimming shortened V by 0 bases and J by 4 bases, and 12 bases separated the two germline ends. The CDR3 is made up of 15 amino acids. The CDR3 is CATSRDIAGSYGYTF. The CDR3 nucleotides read TGTGCCACCAGCAGAGATATCGCAGGAAGCTATGGCTACACCTTC.

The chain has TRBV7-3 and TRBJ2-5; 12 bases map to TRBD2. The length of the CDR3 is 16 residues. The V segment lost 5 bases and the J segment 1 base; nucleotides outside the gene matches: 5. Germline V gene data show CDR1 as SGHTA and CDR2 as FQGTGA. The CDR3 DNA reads TGTGCCAGCAGCCCGCGACTAGCGGGGGCCCAAGAGACCCAGTACTTC. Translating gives CASSPRLAGAQETQYF.

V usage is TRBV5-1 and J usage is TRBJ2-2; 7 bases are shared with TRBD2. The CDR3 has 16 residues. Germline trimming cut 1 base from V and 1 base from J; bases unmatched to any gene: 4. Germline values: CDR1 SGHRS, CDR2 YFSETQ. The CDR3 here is CASSLQASGNTGELFF. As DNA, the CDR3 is TGCGCCAGCAGCTTGCAGGCTAGCGGGAACACCGGGGAGCTGTTTTTT.

In DNA, the CDR3 is TGTGCCAGCAGCCCTCGGCGGAATGAAAAACTGTTTTTT. Amino acids: CASSPRRNEKLFF. This chain connects TRBV7-2 to TRBJ1-4; no definite D call. CDR3 length: 13 residues. V was pared by 5 bases and J by 5 bases, with 9 bases between. CDR1 is SGHTA, CDR2 FQGNSA, per germline.

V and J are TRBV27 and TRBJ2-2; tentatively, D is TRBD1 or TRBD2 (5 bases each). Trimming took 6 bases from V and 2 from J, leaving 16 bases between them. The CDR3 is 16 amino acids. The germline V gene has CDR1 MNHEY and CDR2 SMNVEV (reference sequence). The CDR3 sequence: CASSLLPGPNTGELFF. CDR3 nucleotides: TGTGCCAGCAGCCTTCTACCGGGACCTAACACCGGGGAGCTGTTTTTT.

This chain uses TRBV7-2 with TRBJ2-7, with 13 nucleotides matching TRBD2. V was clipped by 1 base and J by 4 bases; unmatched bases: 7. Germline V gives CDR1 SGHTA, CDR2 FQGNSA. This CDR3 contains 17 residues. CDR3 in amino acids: CASSLVLAGGLGYEQYF. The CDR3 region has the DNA TGTGCCAGCAGCTTAGTACTAGCGGGGGGGCTAGGGTACGAGCAGTACTTC. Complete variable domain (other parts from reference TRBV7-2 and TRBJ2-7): GAGVSQSPSNKVTEKGKDVELRCDPISGHTALYWYRQSLGQGLEFLIYFQGNSAPDKSGLPSDRFSAERTGGSVSTLTIQRTQQEDSAVYLCASSLVLAGGLGYEQYFGPGTRLTVT.

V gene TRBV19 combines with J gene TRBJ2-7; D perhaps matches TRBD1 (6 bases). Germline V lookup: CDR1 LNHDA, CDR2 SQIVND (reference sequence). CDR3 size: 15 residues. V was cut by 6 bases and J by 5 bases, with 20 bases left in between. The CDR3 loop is CASRNMGAGNHEQYF. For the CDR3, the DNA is TGTGCCAGTAGAAACATGGGGGCAGGGAACCACGAGCAGTACTTC.

The CDR3 DNA follows: TGTGCCAGCAGCGTAGGTGGCGGCGGGGGATACGGGGAGCTGTTTTTT. Its protein product is CASSVGGGGGYGELFF. The chain employs TRBV9 and TRBJ2-2, with 7 bases aligning to TRBD2. CDR3 size: 16 residues. Per germline, CDR1 SGDLS and CDR2 YYNGEE. The trim removed 0 bases at V and 7 bases at J, leaving 9 bases unmatched.

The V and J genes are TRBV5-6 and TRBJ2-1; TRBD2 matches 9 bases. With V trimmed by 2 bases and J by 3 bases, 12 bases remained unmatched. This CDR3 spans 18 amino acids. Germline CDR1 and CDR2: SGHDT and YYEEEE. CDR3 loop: CASSFPLSSGGFYNEQFF. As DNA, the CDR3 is TGTGCCAGCAGCTTCCCTCTCAGTAGCGGGGGATTCTACAATGAGCAGTTCTTC. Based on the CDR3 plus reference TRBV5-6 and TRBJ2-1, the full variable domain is DAGVTQSPTHLIKTRGQQVTLRCSPKSGHDTVSWYQQALGQGPQFIFQYYEEEERQRGNFPDRFSGHQFPNYSSELNVNALLLGDSALYLCASSFPLSSGGFYNEQFFGPGTRLTVL.

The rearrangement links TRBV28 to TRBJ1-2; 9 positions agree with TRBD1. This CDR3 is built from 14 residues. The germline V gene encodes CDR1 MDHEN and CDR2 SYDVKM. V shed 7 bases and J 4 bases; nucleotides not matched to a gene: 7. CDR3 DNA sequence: TGTGCCAGCAAAAGGGGACAGGGCGGCTATGGCTACACCTTC. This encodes CASKRGQGGYGYTF.

The CDR3 spells CASSYGTGGAYEQYF. CDR3 coding DNA: TGTGCCAGCAGCTACGGGACAGGGGGCGCCTACGAGCAGTACTTC. The chain has TRBV5-4 and TRBJ2-7; TRBD1 matches at 12 bases. This CDR3 has 15 amino acids. The trim removed 3 bases at V and 2 bases at J, leaving 3 bases unmatched. CDR1 SGHNT and CDR2 YYREEE come from the germline V gene (reference sequence).

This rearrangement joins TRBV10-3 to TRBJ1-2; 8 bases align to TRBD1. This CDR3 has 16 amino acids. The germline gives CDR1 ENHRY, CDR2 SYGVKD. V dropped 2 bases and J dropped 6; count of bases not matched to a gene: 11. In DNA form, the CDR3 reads TGTGCCATCAGTGAGGACCCCGGACAGGGACAGAATGGCTACACCTTC. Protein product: CAISEDPGQGQNGYTF.

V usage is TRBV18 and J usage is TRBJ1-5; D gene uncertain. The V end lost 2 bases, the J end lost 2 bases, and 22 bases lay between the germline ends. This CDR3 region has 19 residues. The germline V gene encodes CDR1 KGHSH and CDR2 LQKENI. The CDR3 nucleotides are TGTGCCAGCTCACCATTGGCAGGCGGTGGACCTTGGGGCAATCAGCCCCAGCATTTT. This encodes CASSPLAGGGPWGNQPQHF.

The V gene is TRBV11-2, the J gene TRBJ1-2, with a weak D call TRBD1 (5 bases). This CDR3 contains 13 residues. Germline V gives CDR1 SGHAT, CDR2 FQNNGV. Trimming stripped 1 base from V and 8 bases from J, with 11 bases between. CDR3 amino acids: CASSLVRGYGYTF. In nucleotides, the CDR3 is TGTGCCAGCAGCTTAGTCCGGGGCTACGGCTACACCTTC.

CDR3 DNA: TGTGCCAGCAGCCATTTAATGGACAGAGAGGAGCTGTTTTTT. Protein: CASSHLMDREELFF. The chain recombines TRBV7-3 with TRBJ2-2, with a weak D call TRBD1 (6 bases). Germline V gene sequence: CDR1 SGHTA, CDR2 FQGTGA. The CDR3 is 14 residues long. Deletions cut 5 bases from V and 10 bases from J, with 17 bases between. The variable domain in full, with the rest retrieved from reference TRBV7-3 and TRBJ2-2, is GAGVSQTPSNKVTEKGKYVELRCDPISGHTALYWYRQSLGQGPEFLIYFQGTGAADDSGLPNDRFFAVRPEGSVSTLKIQRTERGDSAVYLCASSHLMDREELFFGEGSRLTVL.

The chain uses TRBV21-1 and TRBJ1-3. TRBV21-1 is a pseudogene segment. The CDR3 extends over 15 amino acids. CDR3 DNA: TGTGCCAGCAGCAAAGGGGGTATCACTGGAAACACCATATATTTT. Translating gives CASSKGGITGNTIYF.

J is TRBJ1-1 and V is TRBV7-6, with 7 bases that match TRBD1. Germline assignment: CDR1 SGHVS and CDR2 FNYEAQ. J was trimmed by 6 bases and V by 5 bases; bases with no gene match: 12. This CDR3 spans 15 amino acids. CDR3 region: CASSPETGYFPEAFF. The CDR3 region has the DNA TGTGCCAGCAGCCCTGAGACAGGGTACTTTCCTGAAGCTTTCTTT.

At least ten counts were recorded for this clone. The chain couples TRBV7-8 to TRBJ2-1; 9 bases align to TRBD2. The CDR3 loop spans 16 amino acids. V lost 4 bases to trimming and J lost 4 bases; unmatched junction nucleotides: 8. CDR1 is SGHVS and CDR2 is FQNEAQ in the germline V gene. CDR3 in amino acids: CASSSRAGGLYNEQFF. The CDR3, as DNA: TGTGCCAGCAGCTCCAGAGCGGGGGGCCTTTACAATGAGCAGTTCTTC. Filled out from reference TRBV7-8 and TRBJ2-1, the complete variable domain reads GAGVSQSPRYKVAKRGQDVALRCDPISGHVSLFWYQQALGQGPEFLTYFQNEAQLDKSGLPSDRFFAERPEGSVSTLKIQRTQQEDSAVYLCASSSRAGGLYNEQFFGPGTRLTVL.

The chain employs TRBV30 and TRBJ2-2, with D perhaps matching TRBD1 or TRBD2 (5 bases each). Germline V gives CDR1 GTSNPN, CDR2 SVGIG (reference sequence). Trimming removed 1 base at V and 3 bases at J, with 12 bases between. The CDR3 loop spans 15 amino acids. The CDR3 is CAWSDKGRYTGELFF. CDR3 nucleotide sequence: TGTGCCTGGAGTGATAAGGGGAGATACACCGGGGAGCTGTTTTTT.

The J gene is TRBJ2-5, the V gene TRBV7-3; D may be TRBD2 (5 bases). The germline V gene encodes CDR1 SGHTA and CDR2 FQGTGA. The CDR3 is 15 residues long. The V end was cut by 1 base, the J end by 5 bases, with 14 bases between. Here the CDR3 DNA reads TGTGCCAGCAGCTTAATTCCTGGGCAGCGGGAGACCCAGTACTTC. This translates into CASSLIPGQRETQYF.

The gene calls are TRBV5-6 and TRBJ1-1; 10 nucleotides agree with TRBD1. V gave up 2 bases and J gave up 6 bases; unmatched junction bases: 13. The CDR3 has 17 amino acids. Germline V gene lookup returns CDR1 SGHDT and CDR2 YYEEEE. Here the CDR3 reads CASSFRGQGEVHSEAFF. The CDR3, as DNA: TGTGCCAGCAGCTTTCGAGGACAGGGGGAAGTACATTCTGAAGCTTTCTTT.

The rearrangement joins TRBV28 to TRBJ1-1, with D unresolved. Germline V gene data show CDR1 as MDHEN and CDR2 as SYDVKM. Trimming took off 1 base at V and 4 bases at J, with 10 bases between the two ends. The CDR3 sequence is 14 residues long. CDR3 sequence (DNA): TGTGCCAGCAGTTTATCTCGGGGATTCACTGAAGCTTTCTTT. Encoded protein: CASSLSRGFTEAFF. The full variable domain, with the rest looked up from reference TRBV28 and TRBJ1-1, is DVKVTQSSRYLVKRTGEKVFLECVQDMDHENMFWYRQDPGLGLRLIYFSYDVKMKEKGDIPEGYSVSREKKERFSLILESASTNQTSMYLCASSLSRGFTEAFFGQGTRLTVV.

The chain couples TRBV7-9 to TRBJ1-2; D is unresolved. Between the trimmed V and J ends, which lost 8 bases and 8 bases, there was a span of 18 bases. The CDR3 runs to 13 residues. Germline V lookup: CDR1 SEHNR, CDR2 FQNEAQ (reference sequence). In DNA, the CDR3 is TGTGCCAGCGTTGAGGGCCGTTTGCACGGCTACACCTTC. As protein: CASVEGRLHGYTF. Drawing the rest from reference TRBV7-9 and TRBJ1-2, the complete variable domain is DTGVSQNPRHKITKRGQNVTFRCDPISEHNRLYWYRQTLGQGPEFLTYFQNEAQLEKSRLLSDRFSAERPKGSFSTLEIQRTEQGDSAMYLCASVEGRLHGYTFGSGTRLTVV.

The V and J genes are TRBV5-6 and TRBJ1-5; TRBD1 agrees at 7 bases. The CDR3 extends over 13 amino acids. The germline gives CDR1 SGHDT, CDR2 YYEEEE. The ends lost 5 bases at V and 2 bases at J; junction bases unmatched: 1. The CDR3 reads CASSGTGNQPQHF. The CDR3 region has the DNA TGTGCCAGCAGTGGGACAGGCAATCAGCCCCAGCATTTT.